The 14 T cell receptor beta chains presented below share a single source sample, sequenced in a study of cytomegalovirus exposure and HLA in healthy donors. PCR primers comprised 60 Vbeta and 13 Jbeta primers. The assay was immunoSEQ multiplex PCR, and TCRdb's table has in-frame clones only and misses some. There are 70,000 to 95,000 clones in the sample; about four fifths occur only once, and about 5.6% lies in the top ten. Sequencing was performed on PBMCs. These receptors were collected from a woman aged 18-30 years in good health and CMV-seropositive.

This clone was seen a few times. The chain employs TRBV27 and TRBJ1-2, with 12 bases matching TRBD1. The CDR3 contains 19 residues. The V gene's germline CDR1 is MNHEY and CDR2 SMNVEV (reference sequence). Trimming removed 5 bases from V and 3 bases from J; junction bases left unmatched: 16. As DNA, the CDR3 is TGTGCCAGCAGTCCATCCTGGTGGGACAGGGGGCCTCTTGACTATGGCTACACCTTC. This translates into CASSPSWWDRGPLDYGYTF.

The chain employs TRBV28 and TRBJ1-4, with a weak D call TRBD1 (6 bases). V dropped 5 bases and J dropped 8 bases, with 18 bases sitting between them. Germline lookup yields CDR1 MDHEN and CDR2 SYDVKM. This CDR3 region has 15 residues. The CDR3 DNA follows: TGTGCCAGCAGTAGTACGGGCAGGGGTGGGGAAAAACTGTTTTTT. Amino acids: CASSSTGRGGEKLFF.

The chain links TRBV30 to TRBJ1-1; D might be TRBD1 (6 bases). The CDR3 is 14 amino acids. Trimming removed 0 bases from V and 5 bases from J, with 13 bases in between. The germline CDR1 and CDR2 sequences are GTSNPN and SVGIG (reference sequence). CDR3 residues: CAWSVTGLGTEAFF. CDR3 bases: TGTGCCTGGAGTGTTACAGGGCTGGGTACTGAAGCTTTCTTT. The variable domain in full, with the rest retrieved from reference TRBV30 and TRBJ1-1, is SQTIHQWPATLVQPVGSPLSLECTVEGTSNPNLYWYRQAAGRGLQLLFYSVGIGQISSEVPQNLSASRPQDRQFILSSKKLLLSDSGFYLCAWSVTGLGTEAFFGQGTRLTVV.

The V call is TRBV18, the J call TRBJ2-1; possible D gene TRBD2, 6 bases. V lost 2 bases and J 0 bases, leaving 11 bases between the germline ends. The V gene's germline CDR1 is KGHSH and CDR2 LQKENI. The CDR3 is 16 residues long. The CDR3 nucleotides are TGTGCCAGCTCACCAGTTTTGCGGGGCTCCTACAATGAGCAGTTCTTC. It translates to CASSPVLRGSYNEQFF.

The chain links TRBV28 to TRBJ1-5, with 7 bases identical to TRBD1. This CDR3 has 17 residues. J lost 7 bases, V lost 2 bases, and 14 bases had no gene match. Per germline, CDR1 MDHEN and CDR2 SYDVKM. The CDR3 DNA sequence: TGTGCCAGCAGTTTACCGAAACAGGGGTTGGTGGGACAGCCCCAGCATTTT. This sequence encodes CASSLPKQGLVGQPQHF. Filled out from reference TRBV28 and TRBJ1-5, the complete variable domain reads DVKVTQSSRYLVKRTGEKVFLECVQDMDHENMFWYRQDPGLGLRLIYFSYDVKMKEKGDIPEGYSVSREKKERFSLILESASTNQTSMYLCASSLPKQGLVGQPQHFGDGTRLSIL.

The genes are TRBV7-6 and TRBJ2-1; possibly TRBD2 for D (6 bases). This CDR3 comprises 15 residues. Trimming removed 3 bases at V and 7 bases at J, with 16 bases between. CDR1 is SGHVS and CDR2 is FNYEAQ in the germline V gene. The CDR3 is CASSFGGSALNEQFF. DNA for the CDR3: TGTGCCAGCAGCTTCGGAGGGAGCGCCTTAAATGAGCAGTTCTTC.

J is TRBJ2-1 and V is TRBV5-4; 10 bases map to TRBD1. CDR1 is SGHNT and CDR2 is YYREEE in the germline V gene (reference sequence). CDR3 length equals 15 residues. V was pared by 4 bases and J by 2 bases, with 3 bases of the junction left unmatched. This chain's CDR3 is CASSDGTGAYNEQFF. CDR3 DNA sequence: TGTGCCAGCAGCGATGGGACAGGGGCCTACAATGAGCAGTTCTTC.

V gene TRBV6-1 combines with J gene TRBJ2-3; D gene uncertain. V dropped 1 base and J dropped 7 bases, with 15 bases sitting between them. Germline V lookup: CDR1 MNHNS, CDR2 SASEGT. This CDR3 is 15 amino acids long. The CDR3 reads CASSEVTLLGYTQYF. CDR3 DNA sequence: TGTGCCAGCAGTGAAGTCACTCTCCTAGGATATACGCAGTATTTT.

The chain combines TRBV6-5 with TRBJ2-3; 8 positions agree with TRBD1. With 2 bases clipped from V and 1 base from J, the junction kept 5 bases outside the gene matches. This CDR3 region has 16 residues. In germline, CDR1 is MNHEY, CDR2 SVGAGI. The CDR3 protein is CASSYAGTGRTDTQYF. Here the CDR3 DNA reads TGTGCCAGCAGTTACGCCGGGACAGGACGCACAGATACGCAGTATTTT.

The chain uses TRBV7-3 and TRBJ1-1; D possibly corresponds to TRBD1 (5 bases). Germline-derived CDR1 and CDR2 are SGHTA and FQGTGA. The ends were cut back, 5 bases at V and 9 bases at J, with 13 bases in the middle. CDR3 length: 12 amino acids. The CDR3 DNA sequence: TGTGCCAGCAGCCTCCCGGGGGGTCAAGCTTTCTTT. Translation gives CASSLPGGQAFF.

The CDR3 spells CASSESLAGGFEQYF. The DNA for the CDR3 is TGTGCCAGCAGTGAATCTCTTGCGGGCGGGTTCGAGCAGTACTTC. This chain uses TRBV6-1 with TRBJ2-7, with D tentatively TRBD2 (5 bases). The CDR3 spans 15 residues. Trimming cost V 2 bases and J 6 bases, with 17 bases left between them. Germline values: CDR1 MNHNS, CDR2 SASEGT.

This CDR3 reads CASSAPDGVDRADSPLHF. CDR3 DNA sequence: TGTGCCAGCAGCGCCCCAGATGGAGTAGACAGGGCGGATTCACCCCTCCACTTT. The chain is built from TRBV9 and TRBJ1-6; TRBD1 matches 7 bases. J gave up 8 bases and V 3 bases, and 17 bases lay outside the gene matches. Per germline, CDR1 SGDLS and CDR2 YYNGEE. The CDR3 covers 18 residues.

In the case of this clone: This specimen includes other DNA sequences encoding the same CDR3. The chain combines TRBV6-5 with TRBJ1-2, with a possible D match to TRBD1 (6 bases). The V end lost 5 bases, the J end lost 2 bases, and 9 bases lay between the germline ends. CDR3 length: 13 amino acids. CDR1 and CDR2 (germline): MNHEY, SVGAGI. This CDR3 reads CASSPDRNYGYTF. The CDR3 nucleotides read TGTGCCAGCAGTCCCGACAGGAACTATGGCTACACCTTC.

The chain employs TRBV20-1 and TRBJ2-4; D remains unclear. CDR1 DFQATT and CDR2 SNEGSKA come from the germline V gene (reference sequence). With 1 base removed from V and 10 bases from J, the gap between germline ends came to 8 bases. The CDR3 is 11 amino acids. The CDR3 bases are TGCAGTGCTAGAGGAGGCATTATTCAGTACTTC. This sequence encodes CSARGGIIQYF.